The entry below gives a single T cell receptor (beta chain) sequence along with its context. Antigen specificity is unknown. These data originate in a study of T cell responses to AZD1222 COVID-19 vaccine. Analyses pooled second doses at about 4 or about 12 weeks. Germline lookup yields CDR1 SEHNR and CDR2 FQNEAQ (reference sequence). This CDR3 has 15 amino acids. Trimming cost V 1 base and J 8 bases, with 15 bases left between them. The data were produced by immunoSEQ multiplex PCR, yet TCRdb's version contains in-frame clones alone and is incomplete. Here the sample spans roughly 120,000 clones, roughly nine tenths being singletons. Study-wide results and limits: There were mostly white British donors and more females than males, and clonal diversity was possibly underestimated.

The rearrangement joins TRBV7-9 to TRBJ2-1; maybe TRBD1 (6 bases). The sequence was collected from an adult who received the AZD1222 COVID-19 vaccine. Sample: peripheral blood, taken 28 days after the second AZD1222 dose. The CDR3 region is CASSLVGGSGDEQFF. CDR3 bases: TGTGCCAGCAGCTTAGTTGGCGGATCAGGGGATGAGCAGTTCTTC.